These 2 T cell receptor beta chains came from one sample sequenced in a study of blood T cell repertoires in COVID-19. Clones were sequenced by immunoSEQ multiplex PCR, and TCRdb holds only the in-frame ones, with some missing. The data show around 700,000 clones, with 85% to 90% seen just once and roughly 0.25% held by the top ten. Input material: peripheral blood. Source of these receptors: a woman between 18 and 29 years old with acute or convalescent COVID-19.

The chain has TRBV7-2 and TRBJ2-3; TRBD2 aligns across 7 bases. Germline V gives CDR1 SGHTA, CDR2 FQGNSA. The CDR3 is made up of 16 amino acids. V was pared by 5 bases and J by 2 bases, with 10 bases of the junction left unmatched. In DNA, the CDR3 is TGTGCCAGCAGCCCAACCTGGCGGGGGACCACAGATACGCAGTATTTT. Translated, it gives CASSPTWRGTTDTQYF. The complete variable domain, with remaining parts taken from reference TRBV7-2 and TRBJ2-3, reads GAGVSQSPSNKVTEKGKDVELRCDPISGHTALYWYRQSLGQGLEFLIYFQGNSAPDKSGLPSDRFSAERTGGSVSTLTIQRTQQEDSAVYLCASSPTWRGTTDTQYFGPGTRLTVL.

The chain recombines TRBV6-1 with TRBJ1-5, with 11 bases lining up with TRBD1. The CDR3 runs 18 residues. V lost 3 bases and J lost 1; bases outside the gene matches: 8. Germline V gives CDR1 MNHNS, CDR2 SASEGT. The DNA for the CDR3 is TGTGCCAGCAGTGACCGGGACAGGGGGTTAGGGAGCAATCAGCCCCAGCATTTT. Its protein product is CASSDRDRGLGSNQPQHF.